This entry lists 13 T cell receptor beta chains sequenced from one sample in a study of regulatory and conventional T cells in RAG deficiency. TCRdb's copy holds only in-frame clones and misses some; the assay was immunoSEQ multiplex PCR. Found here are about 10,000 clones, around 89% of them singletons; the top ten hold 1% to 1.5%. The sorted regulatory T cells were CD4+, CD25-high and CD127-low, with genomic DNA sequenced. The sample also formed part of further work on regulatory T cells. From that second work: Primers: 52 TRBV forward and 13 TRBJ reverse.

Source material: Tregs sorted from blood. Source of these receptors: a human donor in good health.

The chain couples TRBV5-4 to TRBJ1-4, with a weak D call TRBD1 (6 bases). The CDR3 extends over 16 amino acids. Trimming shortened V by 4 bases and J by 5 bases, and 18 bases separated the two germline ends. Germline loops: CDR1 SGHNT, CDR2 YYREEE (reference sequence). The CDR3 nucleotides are TGTGCCAGCAGCGTGACAGGTAGAAAGGGGAATGAAAAACTGTTTTTT. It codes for CASSVTGRKGNEKLFF.

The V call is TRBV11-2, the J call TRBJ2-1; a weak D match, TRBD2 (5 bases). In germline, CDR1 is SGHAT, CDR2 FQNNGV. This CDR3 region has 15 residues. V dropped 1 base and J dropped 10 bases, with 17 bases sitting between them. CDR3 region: CASSLGPQRALEQFF. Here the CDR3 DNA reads TGTGCCAGCAGCTTAGGTCCGCAGAGGGCCTTGGAGCAGTTCTTC.

The CDR3 DNA follows: TGTGCCAGCAGGGCCAGGGGGGGTGAGCAGTTCTTC. Amino acid sequence: CASRARGGEQFF. The chain has TRBV2 and TRBJ2-1; D may correspond to TRBD1 or TRBD2 (7 bases each). Looked up from germline, CDR1 is SNHLY and CDR2 is FYNNEI. This CDR3 has 12 residues. Trimming removed 6 bases from V and 9 bases from J, with 12 bases in between.

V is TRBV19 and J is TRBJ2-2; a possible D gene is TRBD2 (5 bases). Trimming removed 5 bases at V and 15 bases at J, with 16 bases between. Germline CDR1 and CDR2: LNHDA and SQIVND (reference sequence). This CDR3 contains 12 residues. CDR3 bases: TGTGCCAGTAGTGTGGACTTTTTTCCTTTGTTTTTT. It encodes CASSVDFFPLFF.

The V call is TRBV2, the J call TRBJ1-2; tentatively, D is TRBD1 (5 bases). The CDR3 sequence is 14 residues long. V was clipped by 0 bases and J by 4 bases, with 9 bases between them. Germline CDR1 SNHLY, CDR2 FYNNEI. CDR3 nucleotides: TGTGCCAGCAGTGAAGCTCAGGGTACCTATGGCTACACCTTC. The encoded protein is CASSEAQGTYGYTF.

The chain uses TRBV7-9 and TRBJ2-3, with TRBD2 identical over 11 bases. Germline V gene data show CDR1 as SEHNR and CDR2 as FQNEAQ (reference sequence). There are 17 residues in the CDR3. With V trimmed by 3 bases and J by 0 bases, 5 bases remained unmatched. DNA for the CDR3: TGTGCCAGCAGCTTCTCCGGGACTAGCGGTAGCACAGATACGCAGTATTTT. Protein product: CASSFSGTSGSTDTQYF.

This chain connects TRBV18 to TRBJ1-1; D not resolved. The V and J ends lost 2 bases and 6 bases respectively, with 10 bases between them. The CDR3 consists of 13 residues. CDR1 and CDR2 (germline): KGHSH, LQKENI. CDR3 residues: CASSPAEAAEAFF. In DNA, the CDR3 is TGTGCCAGCTCACCAGCGGAGGCGGCTGAAGCTTTCTTT.

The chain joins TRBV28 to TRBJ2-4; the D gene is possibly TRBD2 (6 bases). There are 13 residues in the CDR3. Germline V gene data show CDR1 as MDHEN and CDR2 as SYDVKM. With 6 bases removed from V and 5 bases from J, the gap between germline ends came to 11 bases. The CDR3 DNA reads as TGTGCCAGCAGCGGAGGGCGGGAAAACATTCAGTACTTC. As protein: CASSGGRENIQYF.

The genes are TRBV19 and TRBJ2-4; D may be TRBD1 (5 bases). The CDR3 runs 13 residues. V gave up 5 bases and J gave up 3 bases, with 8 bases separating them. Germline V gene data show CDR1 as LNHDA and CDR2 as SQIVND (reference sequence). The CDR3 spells CASSFQGKNIQYF. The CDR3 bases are TGTGCCAGTAGTTTCCAGGGCAAAAACATTCAGTACTTC.

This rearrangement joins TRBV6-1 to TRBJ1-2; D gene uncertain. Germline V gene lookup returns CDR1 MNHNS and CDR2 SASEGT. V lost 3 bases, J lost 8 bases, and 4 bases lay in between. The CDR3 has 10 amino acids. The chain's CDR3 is CASSDPGYTF. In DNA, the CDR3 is TGTGCCAGCAGTGATCCCGGCTACACCTTC.

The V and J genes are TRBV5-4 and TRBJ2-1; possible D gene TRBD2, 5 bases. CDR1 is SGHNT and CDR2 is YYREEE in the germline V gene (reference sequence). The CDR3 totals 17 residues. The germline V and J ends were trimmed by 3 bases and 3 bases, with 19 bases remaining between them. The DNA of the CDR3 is TGTGCCAGCAGCTCTCAACCTTTAGCGTTTAGCTACAATGAGCAGTTCTTC. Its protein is CASSSQPLAFSYNEQFF. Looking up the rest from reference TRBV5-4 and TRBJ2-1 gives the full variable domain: ETGVTQSPTHLIKTRGQQVTLRCSSQSGHNTVSWYQQALGQGPQFIFQYYREEENGRGNFPPRFSGLQFPNYSSELNVNALELDDSALYLCASSSQPLAFSYNEQFFGPGTRLTVL.

CDR3 nucleotide sequence: TGTGCCAGCTCACCGGGACTAGCAGGAGGGAATGAGCAGTTCTTC. Amino acid sequence: CASSPGLAGGNEQFF. The chain combines TRBV18 with TRBJ2-1; 9 bases fit TRBD2. With V trimmed by 3 bases and J by 7 bases, 7 bases remained unmatched. The CDR3 is 15 amino acids. Per germline, CDR1 KGHSH and CDR2 LQKENI.

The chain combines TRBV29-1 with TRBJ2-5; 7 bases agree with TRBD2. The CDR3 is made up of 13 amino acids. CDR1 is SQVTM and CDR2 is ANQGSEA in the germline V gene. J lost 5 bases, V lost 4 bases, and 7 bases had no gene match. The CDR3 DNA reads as TGCAGCGTTGGGGGCCTAGCGGTGGAGACCCAGTACTTC. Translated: CSVGGLAVETQYF.